These 32 T cell receptor beta chains were sequenced from one sample in a study of blood T cell repertoires in COVID-19. TCRdb's copy holds only in-frame clones and misses some; the assay was immunoSEQ multiplex PCR. Here the sample spans around 65,000 clones, over 80% being singletons. The sequenced sample consisted of peripheral blood. The origin of the receptors is a human donor in a cohort sampled during active COVID-19.

The gene calls are TRBV7-3 and TRBJ1-1; a weak D match, TRBD1 (6 bases). The CDR3 consists of 13 residues. The V gene's germline CDR1 is SGHTA and CDR2 FQGTGA. V shed 6 bases and J shed 4 bases, with 12 bases lying between them. Written as DNA, the CDR3 is TGTGCCAGCAGTGGACAGCCCGGCACTGAAGCTTTCTTT. Translating gives CASSGQPGTEAFF.

This clone was seen just once. The rearrangement joins TRBV4-2 to TRBJ2-1; TRBD1 is a possible D gene (5 bases). This CDR3 is 16 amino acids long. V was pared by 1 base and J by 2 bases, with 12 bases between. Germline-derived CDR1 and CDR2 are LGHNA and YNFKEQ. CDR3 protein: CASSQVSRVPYNEQFF. CDR3 sequence (DNA): TGTGCCAGCAGCCAAGTTAGCAGGGTCCCCTACAATGAGCAGTTCTTC.

A word on this clone: This CDR3 is also generated by other DNA sequences in the sample. The DNA for the CDR3 is TGTGCCAGTAGTATTGGACACACCACAGATACGCAGTATTTT. Amino acid sequence: CASSIGHTTDTQYF. The V and J genes are TRBV19 and TRBJ2-3, with D tentatively TRBD1 (5 bases). The length of the CDR3 is 14 residues. Per germline, CDR1 LNHDA and CDR2 SQIVND (reference sequence). Trimming cost V 3 bases and J 2 bases, with 9 bases left between them.

This clone was recorded only once. This chain uses TRBV2 with TRBJ1-2; 8 bases are shared with TRBD1. After removal of 10 bases from V and 2 bases from J, the junction contained 6 bases not matched to a gene. The germline V gene encodes CDR1 SNHLY and CDR2 FYNNEI. This CDR3 has 13 residues. The CDR3 here is CATSRDRNYGYTF. The CDR3 DNA follows: TGTGCCACCAGCCGGGACAGGAACTATGGCTACACCTTC. The entire variable domain, with the rest obtained from reference TRBV2 and TRBJ1-2, is as follows: EPEVTQTPSHQVTQMGQEVILRCVPISNHLYFYWYRQILGQKVEFLVSFYNNEISEKSEIFDDQFSVERPDGSNFTLKIRSTKLEDSAMYFCATSRDRNYGYTFGSGTRLTVV.

V is TRBV19 and J is TRBJ1-5; D perhaps matches TRBD1 (6 bases). The CDR3 runs to 17 residues. Germline CDR1 is LNHDA and CDR2 is SQIVND (reference sequence). Trimming removed 8 bases from V and 9 bases from J, with 29 bases in between. CDR3 DNA: TGTGCCAGTGCCTCGGGTCGGTTCGGACAGAATGGATCGCCCCAGCATTTT. Translation gives CASASGRFGQNGSPQHF.

The chain carries TRBV6-5 and TRBJ2-2, with TRBD2 matching over 11 bases. This CDR3 spans 16 amino acids. V lost 4 bases and J lost 2; bases outside the gene matches: 3. Germline V gene sequence: CDR1 MNHEY, CDR2 SVGAGI. DNA for the CDR3: TGTGCCAGCAGTTTGACTAGCGGGATTAACACCGGGGAGCTGTTTTTT. Protein product: CASSLTSGINTGELFF.

This clone was found once. The chain has TRBV5-1 and TRBJ1-1; 7 bases agree with TRBD1. CDR3 length equals 15 residues. V was clipped by 5 bases and J by 1 base; unmatched bases: 8. Germline lookup yields CDR1 SGHRS and CDR2 YFSETQ. In DNA, the CDR3 is TGCGCCAGCAGATCTGGGACAGCCTCGAACACTGAAGCTTTCTTT. Encoded protein: CASRSGTASNTEAFF.

About this clone: One junction end disagrees with the germline gene, perhaps due to a read error. V is TRBV28 and J is TRBJ2-7; 9 nucleotides match TRBD1. Germline CDR1 reads MDHEN; CDR2 reads SYDVKM. There are 11 residues in the CDR3. The CDR3 DNA follows: TGTGCCAGCAGCGACCGGGACAGGGTTGACTTC. Its translation is CASSDRDRVDF.

The genes are TRBV11-2 and TRBJ2-3; no clear D gene. CDR3 length equals 12 residues. Germline CDR1 is SGHAT and CDR2 is FQNNGV. V dropped 3 bases and J dropped 2 bases, with 3 bases sitting between them. CDR3 DNA: TGTGCCAGCAGCTTTTACACAGATACGCAGTATTTT. Protein sequence: CASSFYTDTQYF. Combining the CDR3 with reference TRBV11-2 and TRBJ2-3 gives the whole variable domain EAGVAQSPRYKIIEKRQSVAFWCNPISGHATLYWYQQILGQGPKLLIQFQNNGVVDDSQLPKDRFSAERLKGVDSTLKIQPAKLEDSAVYLCASSFYTDTQYFGPGTRLTVL.

The chain joins TRBV2 to TRBJ2-1; D gene ambiguous. The CDR3 totals 13 residues. Germline CDR1 is SNHLY and CDR2 is FYNNEI. The ends were cut back, 3 bases at V and 5 bases at J, with 8 bases in the middle. The CDR3 coding sequence is TGTGCCAGCAGTGATTGGGCTGACAATGAGCAGTTCTTC. Residues: CASSDWADNEQFF.

CDR3 sequence reads: CASSADSTNYGYTF. The DNA of the CDR3 is TGTGCCAGCAGCGCAGACAGTACTAACTATGGCTACACCTTC. The chain recombines TRBV9 with TRBJ1-2; the D gene is possibly TRBD1 (5 bases). This CDR3 has 14 residues. Germline V gene sequence: CDR1 SGDLS, CDR2 YYNGEE. V was shortened by 3 bases and J by 0 bases, with 9 bases between the two germline ends.

The chain joins TRBV2 to TRBJ1-5; 9 bases line up with TRBD1. Unmatched junction bases numbered 8, after V lost 9 bases and J lost 5 bases. Germline CDR1 and CDR2: SNHLY and FYNNEI. This CDR3 is built from 14 residues. The CDR3 region is CASTTGGRDQPQHF. The CDR3, as DNA: TGTGCCAGTACTACAGGGGGCAGAGATCAGCCCCAGCATTTT. Based on the CDR3 plus reference TRBV2 and TRBJ1-5, the full variable domain is EPEVTQTPSHQVTQMGQEVILRCVPISNHLYFYWYRQILGQKVEFLVSFYNNEISEKSEIFDDQFSVERPDGSNFTLKIRSTKLEDSAMYFCASTTGGRDQPQHFGDGTRLSIL.

As DNA, the CDR3 is TGTGCCAGCAGCGCAGGACAGGTTTTCAGCTCCTACAATGAGCAGTTCTTC. It translates to CASSAGQVFSSYNEQFF. V is TRBV7-3 and J is TRBJ2-1, with TRBD1 identical over 7 bases. Trimming took 5 bases from V and 0 from J; bases not matched to a gene: 10. The CDR3 is 17 amino acids. The germline V gene has CDR1 SGHTA and CDR2 FQGTGA. Drawing the rest from reference TRBV7-3 and TRBJ2-1, the complete variable domain is GAGVSQTPSNKVTEKGKYVELRCDPISGHTALYWYRQSLGQGPEFLIYFQGTGAADDSGLPNDRFFAVRPEGSVSTLKIQRTERGDSAVYLCASSAGQVFSSYNEQFFGPGTRLTVL.

The chain is built from TRBV7-8 and TRBJ2-3; the match to TRBD2 covers 7 bases. There are 15 residues in the CDR3. V shed 5 bases and J 4 bases; nucleotides not matched to a gene: 9. CDR1 and CDR2 (germline): SGHVS, FQNEAQ. CDR3 coding DNA: TGTGCCAGCAGCCGACCCGGGACTAAGGCAGATACGCAGTATTTT. Protein sequence: CASSRPGTKADTQYF.

This clone has just a few counts. J is TRBJ1-2 and V is TRBV28; D is uncertain. The CDR3 loop spans 11 amino acids. V was cut by 5 bases and J by 4 bases, with 5 bases left in between. In germline, CDR1 is MDHEN, CDR2 SYDVKM. For the CDR3, the DNA is TGTGCCAGCAGTACAGCCTATGGCTACACCTTC. It encodes CASSTAYGYTF.

This chain joins TRBV5-4 and TRBJ1-4, with a tentative D call TRBD1 (5 bases). The CDR3 is made up of 15 amino acids. Looked up from germline, CDR1 is SGHNT and CDR2 is YYREEE (reference sequence). The V end lost 4 bases, the J end lost 5 bases, and 15 bases lay between the germline ends. The CDR3 region has the DNA TGTGCCAGCAGCCCCCGGGGGGGAGAGAATGAAAAACTGTTTTTT. Its protein product is CASSPRGGENEKLFF.

This chain connects TRBV24-1 to TRBJ2-1; D might be TRBD1 (6 bases). CDR1 KGHDR and CDR2 SFDVKD come from the germline V gene. Between the trimmed V and J ends, which lost 6 bases and 4 bases, there was a span of 15 bases. The CDR3 is made up of 15 amino acids. The DNA of the CDR3 is TGTGCCACCAGTCGGCCGGGACAAACATACAATGAGCAGTTCTTC. It is translated as CATSRPGQTYNEQFF.

V is TRBV10-3 and J is TRBJ2-3; tentatively, D is TRBD1 (5 bases). CDR3 length: 15 amino acids. Germline V CDR1 and CDR2: ENHRY, SYGVKD. Trimming took off 2 bases at V and 2 bases at J, with 11 bases between the two ends. This chain's CDR3 is CAISEARQNTDTQYF. The CDR3 DNA reads TGTGCCATCAGTGAGGCTAGACAGAACACAGATACGCAGTATTTT.

The gene calls are TRBV6-5 and TRBJ2-7, with D possibly matching TRBD2 (6 bases). Trimming stripped 7 bases from V and 4 bases from J, with 17 bases between. Germline loops: CDR1 MNHEY, CDR2 SVGAGI. This CDR3 has 14 residues. The chain's CDR3 is CASTSTRGKYEQYF. In DNA form, the CDR3 reads TGTGCCAGCACCTCCACCCGGGGGAAATACGAGCAGTACTTC.

The chain is built from TRBV6-5 and TRBJ2-4; perhaps TRBD1 as D (5 bases). Germline lookup yields CDR1 MNHEY and CDR2 SVGAGI. The V and J ends lost 8 bases and 5 bases respectively, with 13 bases between them. The CDR3 loop spans 13 amino acids. As DNA, the CDR3 is TGTGCCAGCCGCCAGGGCAGAGAAAACATTCAGTACTTC. It codes for CASRQGRENIQYF.

This clone appeared a single time. This chain connects TRBV5-1 to TRBJ1-2; TRBD1 matches at 8 bases. The CDR3 sequence is 13 residues long. V shed 0 bases and J 8 bases; nucleotides not matched to a gene: 3. Germline CDR1 and CDR2: SGHRS and YFSETQ. CDR3 nucleotides: TGCGCCAGCAGCTTGGGGACAGGGCTCGGCTACACCTTC. It specifies CASSLGTGLGYTF.

The chain carries TRBV4-3 and TRBJ1-2, with 12 bases identical to TRBD1. CDR1 LGHNA and CDR2 YSLEER come from the germline V gene. V lost 3 bases, J lost 3 bases, and 5 bases stayed unmatched. This CDR3 has 16 residues. The CDR3 loop is CASSHPGQGADYGYTF. CDR3 sequence (DNA): TGCGCCAGCAGCCACCCGGGACAGGGGGCTGACTATGGCTACACCTTC.

The chain carries TRBV5-4 and TRBJ2-1; 7 nucleotides agree with TRBD1. Germline-derived CDR1 and CDR2 are SGHNT and YYREEE (reference sequence). This CDR3 spans 15 amino acids. V shed 4 bases, J shed 1 base, and the junction held 5 bases outside the gene matches. This chain's CDR3 is CASSTDRLSYNEQFF. In nucleotides, the CDR3 is TGTGCCAGCAGCACGGACAGGTTGTCCTACAATGAGCAGTTCTTC.

The genes are TRBV19 and TRBJ1-5; TRBD1 might be the D (5 bases). Trimming shortened V by 8 bases and J by 6 bases, and 14 bases separated the two germline ends. CDR1 is LNHDA and CDR2 is SQIVND in the germline V gene (reference sequence). The CDR3 sequence is 13 residues long. In DNA, the CDR3 is TGTGCCAGTGGGGCGGGAGGAGGTCAGCCCCAGCATTTT. Residues: CASGAGGGQPQHF. Supplemented by reference TRBV19 and TRBJ1-5, the full variable domain reads DGGITQSPKYLFRKEGQNVTLSCEQNLNHDAMYWYRQDPGQGLRLIYYSQIVNDFQKGDIAEGYSVSREKKESFPLTVTSAQKNPTAFYLCASGAGGGQPQHFGDGTRLSIL.

This chain joins TRBV7-8 and TRBJ2-3; no definite D call. The germline V gene encodes CDR1 SGHVS and CDR2 FQNEAQ. CDR3 length: 13 residues. Trimming cost V 2 bases and J 3 bases, with 6 bases left between them. The CDR3 DNA reads as TGTGCCAGCAGCTTACAACAAACAGATACGCAGTATTTT. It is translated as CASSLQQTDTQYF.

This chain uses TRBV11-1 with TRBJ2-1; a possible D gene is TRBD2 (7 bases). The CDR3 totals 16 residues. The V and J ends lost 5 bases and 7 bases respectively, with 21 bases between them. CDR1 and CDR2 from the germline V gene are SGHAT and FQDESV (reference sequence). The CDR3 reads CASSRGRGGGRNEQFF. The CDR3 DNA reads as TGTGCCAGCAGCCGCGGCCGAGGGGGGGGTCGTAATGAGCAGTTCTTC.

The genes are TRBV10-3 and TRBJ1-1, with D perhaps matching TRBD1 (6 bases). Per germline, CDR1 ENHRY and CDR2 SYGVKD. V was clipped by 7 bases and J by 1 base, with 13 bases between them. The CDR3 runs 14 residues. The CDR3 protein is CAITPRGGNTEAFF. The CDR3 DNA sequence: TGTGCCATCACCCCCAGGGGCGGGAACACTGAAGCTTTCTTT.

There are a few counts of this clone. This chain links TRBV2 with TRBJ1-2; a weak D match, TRBD1 (6 bases). The germline V gene has CDR1 SNHLY and CDR2 FYNNEI. V dropped 4 bases and J dropped 7 bases, with 19 bases sitting between them. The CDR3 has 15 residues. The CDR3 nucleotides are TGTGCCAGCAGTGGCTCCGAACAGGGATTGGCTGGCTACACCTTC. It codes for CASSGSEQGLAGYTF.

This chain connects TRBV27 to TRBJ2-5; D is unclear. The germline V gene has CDR1 MNHEY and CDR2 SMNVEV (reference sequence). The V end was cut by 3 bases, the J end by 6 bases, with 5 bases between. The CDR3 has 11 amino acids. This CDR3 is CASSFRKTQYF. The CDR3 DNA follows: TGTGCCAGCAGTTTTAGAAAGACCCAGTACTTC.

The chain employs TRBV5-1 and TRBJ2-5; possible D gene TRBD1, 5 bases. CDR3 length: 16 residues. The V end was cut by 0 bases, the J end by 0 bases, with 12 bases between. CDR1 and CDR2 from the germline V gene are SGHRS and YFSETQ. CDR3 bases: TGCGCCAGCAGCTTGGTTTCAGGGAAAAACCAAGAGACCCAGTACTTC. This sequence encodes CASSLVSGKNQETQYF.

This chain links TRBV18 with TRBJ1-2; unclear D gene. V lost 4 bases and J lost 6, with 18 bases in between. The CDR3 loop spans 15 amino acids. Germline loops: CDR1 KGHSH, CDR2 LQKENI. CDR3: CASSRGPALRDGYTF. CDR3 nucleotide sequence: TGTGCCAGCTCACGCGGGCCAGCACTACGCGATGGCTACACCTTC.

In this sample, this clone turned up once. The V gene is TRBV10-3, the J gene TRBJ2-7; a possible D gene is TRBD1 (5 bases). Germline assignment: CDR1 ENHRY and CDR2 SYGVKD. V lost 3 bases and J 5 bases, leaving 20 bases between the germline ends. The CDR3 totals 16 residues. The CDR3: CAISDSSTGERHEQYF. CDR3 nucleotides: TGTGCCATCAGTGATTCCAGCACAGGAGAACGGCACGAGCAGTACTTC.